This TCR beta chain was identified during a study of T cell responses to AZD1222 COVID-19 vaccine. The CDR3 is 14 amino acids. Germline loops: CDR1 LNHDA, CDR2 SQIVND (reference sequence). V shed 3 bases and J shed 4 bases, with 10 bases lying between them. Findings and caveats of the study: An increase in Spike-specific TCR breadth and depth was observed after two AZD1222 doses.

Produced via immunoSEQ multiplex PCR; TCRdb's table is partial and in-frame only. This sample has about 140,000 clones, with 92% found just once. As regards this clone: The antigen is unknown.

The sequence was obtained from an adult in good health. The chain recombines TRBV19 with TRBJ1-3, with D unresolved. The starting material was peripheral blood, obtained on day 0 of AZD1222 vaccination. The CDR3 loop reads CASSMNWVGNTIYF. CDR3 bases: TGTGCCAGTAGTATGAACTGGGTCGGAAACACCATATATTTT.